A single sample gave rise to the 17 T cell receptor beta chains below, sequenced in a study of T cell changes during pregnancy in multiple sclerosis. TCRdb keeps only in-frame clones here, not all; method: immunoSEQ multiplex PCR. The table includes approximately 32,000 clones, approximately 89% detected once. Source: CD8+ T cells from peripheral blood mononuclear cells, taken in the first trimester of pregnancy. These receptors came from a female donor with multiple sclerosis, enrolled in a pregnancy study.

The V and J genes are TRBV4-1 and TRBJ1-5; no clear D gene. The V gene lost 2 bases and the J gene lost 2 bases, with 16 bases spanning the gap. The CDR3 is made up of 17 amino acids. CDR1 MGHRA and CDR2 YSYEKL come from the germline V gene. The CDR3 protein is CASSQRIVTYGNQPQHF. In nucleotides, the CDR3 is TGCGCCAGCAGCCAACGCATTGTTACTTATGGCAATCAGCCCCAGCATTTT.

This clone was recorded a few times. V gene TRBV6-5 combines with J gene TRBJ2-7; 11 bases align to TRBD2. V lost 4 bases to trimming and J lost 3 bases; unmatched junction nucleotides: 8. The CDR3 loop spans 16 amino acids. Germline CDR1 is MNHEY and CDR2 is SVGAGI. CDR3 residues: CASSSGVGTSGYEQYF. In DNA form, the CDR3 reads TGTGCCAGCAGTTCTGGGGTGGGGACTAGCGGCTACGAGCAGTACTTC.

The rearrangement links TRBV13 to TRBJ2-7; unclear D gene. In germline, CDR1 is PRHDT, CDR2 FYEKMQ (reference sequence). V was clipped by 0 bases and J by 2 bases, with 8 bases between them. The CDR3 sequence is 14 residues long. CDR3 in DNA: TGTGCCAGCAGCTTAGGCCGCGGAGCCTACGAGCAGTACTTC. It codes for CASSLGRGAYEQYF.

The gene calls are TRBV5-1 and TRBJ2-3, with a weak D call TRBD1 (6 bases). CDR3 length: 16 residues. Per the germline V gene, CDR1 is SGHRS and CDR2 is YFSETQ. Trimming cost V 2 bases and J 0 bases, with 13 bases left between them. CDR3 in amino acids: CASSFTDRASTDTQYF. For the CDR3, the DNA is TGCGCCAGCAGCTTCACGGACAGAGCTAGCACAGATACGCAGTATTTT. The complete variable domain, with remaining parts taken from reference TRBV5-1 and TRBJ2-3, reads KAGVTQTPRYLIKTRGQQVTLSCSPISGHRSVSWYQQTPGQGLQFLFEYFSETQRNKGNFPGRFSGRQFSNSRSEMNVSTLELGDSALYLCASSFTDRASTDTQYFGPGTRLTVL.

The CDR3 DNA is TGTGCCAGCAGCGACGCCGGGGATTATTCACCCCTCCACTTT. Residues: CASSDAGDYSPLHF. The V call is TRBV6-5, the J call TRBJ1-6, with no clear D. V lost 6 bases and J 8 bases, leaving 14 bases between the germline ends. This CDR3 region has 14 residues. Germline CDR1 MNHEY, CDR2 SVGAGI.

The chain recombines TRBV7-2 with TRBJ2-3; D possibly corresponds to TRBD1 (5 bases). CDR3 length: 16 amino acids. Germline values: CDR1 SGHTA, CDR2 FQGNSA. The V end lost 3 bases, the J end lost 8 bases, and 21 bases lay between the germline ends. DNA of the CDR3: TGTGCCAGCAGCTTTTTGTGGGGCATGGGTTCTGGTACGCAGTATTTT. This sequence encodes CASSFLWGMGSGTQYF.

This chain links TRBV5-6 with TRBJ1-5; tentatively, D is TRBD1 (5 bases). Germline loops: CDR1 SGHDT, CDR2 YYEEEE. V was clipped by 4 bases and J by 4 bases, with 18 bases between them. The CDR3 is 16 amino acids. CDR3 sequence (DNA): TGTGCCAGCAGCCAAGGACCGCACCCAGGGAATCAGCCCCAGCATTTT. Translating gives CASSQGPHPGNQPQHF.

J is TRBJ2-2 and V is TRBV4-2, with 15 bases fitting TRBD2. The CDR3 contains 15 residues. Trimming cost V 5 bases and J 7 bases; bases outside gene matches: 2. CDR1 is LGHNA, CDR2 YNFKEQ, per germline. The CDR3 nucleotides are TGTGCCAGCAGCTGGGGACTAGCGGGAGGCGGGGAGCTGTTTTTT. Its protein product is CASSWGLAGGGELFF.

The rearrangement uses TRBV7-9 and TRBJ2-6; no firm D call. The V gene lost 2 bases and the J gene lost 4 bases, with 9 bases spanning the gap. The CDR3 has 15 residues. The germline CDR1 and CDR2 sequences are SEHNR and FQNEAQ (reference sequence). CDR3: CASSLNQVGANVLTF. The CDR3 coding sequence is TGTGCCAGCAGCTTAAATCAGGTCGGGGCCAACGTCCTGACTTTC.

Written as DNA, the CDR3 is TGCGCCAGCAGCCAATTACAGGGGGCAGGCTACGAGCAGTACTTC. Protein product: CASSQLQGAGYEQYF. V and J are TRBV4-3 and TRBJ2-7; TRBD1 matches at 9 bases. After removal of 2 bases from V and 3 bases from J, the junction contained 5 bases not matched to a gene. The CDR3 runs 15 residues. The germline V gene has CDR1 LGHNA and CDR2 YSLEER.

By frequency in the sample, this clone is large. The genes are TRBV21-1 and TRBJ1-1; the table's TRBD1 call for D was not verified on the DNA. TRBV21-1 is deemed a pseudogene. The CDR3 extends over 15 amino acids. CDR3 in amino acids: CASSRQRKKGAEAFF. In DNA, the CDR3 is TGTGCCAGCAGCAGACAAAGGAAGAAGGGGGCTGAAGCTTTCTTT.

The CDR3 nucleotides read TGCAGTGCTCCCCGGGAGTATGGCTACACCTTC. Its protein is CSAPREYGYTF. V usage is TRBV20-1 and J usage is TRBJ1-2; D is unclear. The CDR3 contains 11 residues. Trimming removed 5 bases from V and 5 bases from J, with 9 bases in between. Germline values: CDR1 DFQATT, CDR2 SNEGSKA (reference sequence).

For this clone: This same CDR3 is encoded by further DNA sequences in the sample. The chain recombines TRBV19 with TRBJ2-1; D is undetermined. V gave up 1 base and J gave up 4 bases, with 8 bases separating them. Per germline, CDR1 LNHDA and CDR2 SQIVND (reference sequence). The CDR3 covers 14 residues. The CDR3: CASSIGGDYNEQFF. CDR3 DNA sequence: TGTGCCAGTAGTATAGGCGGTGATTACAATGAGCAGTTCTTC.

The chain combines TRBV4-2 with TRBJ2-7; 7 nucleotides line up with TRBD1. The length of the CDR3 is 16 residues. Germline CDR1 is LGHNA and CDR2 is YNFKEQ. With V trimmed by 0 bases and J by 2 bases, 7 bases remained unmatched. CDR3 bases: TGTGCCAGCAGCCAAGATTCAGGCGACAGGGCCTACGAGCAGTACTTC. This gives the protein CASSQDSGDRAYEQYF.

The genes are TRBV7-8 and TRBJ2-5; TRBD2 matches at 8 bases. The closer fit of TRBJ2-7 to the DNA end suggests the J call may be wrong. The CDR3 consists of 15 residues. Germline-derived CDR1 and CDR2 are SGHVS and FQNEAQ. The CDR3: CASRQRGGGFYEQYF. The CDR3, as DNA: TGTGCCAGCAGACAACGGGGGGGAGGTTTCTACGAGCAGTACTTC.

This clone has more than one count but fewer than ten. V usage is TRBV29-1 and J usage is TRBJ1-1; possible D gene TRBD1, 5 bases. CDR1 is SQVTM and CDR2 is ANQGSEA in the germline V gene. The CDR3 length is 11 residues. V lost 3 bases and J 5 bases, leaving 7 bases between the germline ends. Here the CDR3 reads CSVDKGTEAFF. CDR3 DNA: TGCAGCGTTGATAAGGGGACTGAAGCTTTCTTT.

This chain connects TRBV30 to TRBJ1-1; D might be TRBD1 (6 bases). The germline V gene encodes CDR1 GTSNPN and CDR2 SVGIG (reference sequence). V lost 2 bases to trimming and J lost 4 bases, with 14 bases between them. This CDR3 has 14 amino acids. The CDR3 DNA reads TGTGCCTGGAGTAGGGGGGGCGGAGGCACTGAAGCTTTCTTT. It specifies CAWSRGGGGTEAFF.